These T cell receptor beta chains were read from a single sample in a study of T cell responses to AZD1222 COVID-19 vaccine. The assay was immunoSEQ multiplex PCR, and TCRdb's table has in-frame clones only and misses some. The table shows some 60,000 clones, with about 88% occurring only once. The material sequenced was peripheral blood, taken 28 days after the second AZD1222 dose. The receptors originated from an adult who received the AZD1222 COVID-19 vaccine. Both conserved end residues are part of each CDR3. The order of the fields is D gene, clone size, V gene, J gene, CDR3 protein, CDR3 DNA. D genes are given only for firm matches. Clone sizes are given selectively: once, few, many, or a class where the clone is expanded.

>.|.|TRBV3-1/TRBV3-2|TRBJ2-3
CASSFSGPADTQYF
TGTGCCAGCAGCTTCTCCGGCCCGGCAGATACGCAGTATTTT
>TRBD1|.|TRBV5-6|TRBJ2-7
CASSTGTGISYEQYF
TGTGCCAGCAGCACCGGGACAGGGATTTCCTACGAGCAGTACTTC
>TRBD1|.|TRBV4-1|TRBJ1-5
CASSQDSTGFGQPQHF
TGCGCCAGCAGCCAAGATTCGACAGGGTTCGGTCAGCCCCAGCATTTT
>.|.|TRBV6-1|TRBJ1-6
CASSEASDGYNSPLHF
TGTGCCAGCAGTGAAGCTTCCGACGGCTATAATTCACCCCTCCACTTT
>.|.|TRBV7-9|TRBJ1-5
CASSQLQGYSNQPQHF
TGTGCCAGCAGTCAACTCCAGGGCTATAGCAATCAGCCCCAGCATTTT
>TRBD2|once|TRBV19|TRBJ2-7
CASSLPGTSGTYEQYF
TGTGCCAGTAGTCTCCCCGGGACTAGCGGGACCTACGAGCAGTACTTC
>.|.|TRBV10-3|TRBJ2-2
CAISESRDTGELFF
TGTGCCATCAGTGAGTCGCGGGACACCGGGGAGCTGTTTTTT
>.|.|TRBV4-3|TRBJ2-1
CASSQFLSYNEQFF
TGCGCCAGCAGCCAATTCCTATCATACAATGAGCAGTTCTTC
>TRBD1|once|TRBV19|TRBJ1-4
CASRTTGNEKLFF
TGTGCCAGTAGAACGACAGGGAATGAAAAACTGTTTTTT
>.|.|TRBV30|TRBJ1-3
CAWSRDSRNTIYF
TGTGCCTGGAGTCGGGACTCTAGAAACACCATATATTTT